This T cell receptor beta chain was found in a study of vaccination effects on CD4 cells after COVID-19. For the study at large: Either the BNT162b2 or mRNA-1273 vaccine was given to participants in two doses.

Data came from immunoSEQ multiplex PCR; TCRdb stores just in-frame clones and leaves some out. This sample has some 68,000 clones, with 60% to 80% found just once. Per the germline V gene, CDR1 is MDHEN and CDR2 is SYDVKM. Trimming removed 5 bases from V and 0 bases from J, with 9 bases in between. The CDR3 has 14 residues. Points on this clone: Its target is not known.

Study-level points and caveats: Vaccine-induced clones in healthy vaccinees cross-reacted with common cold coronaviruses in only 1 of 255 cases. Clonal contraction was marked in infection- and vaccine-induced clones late after vaccination.

Ahead of sequencing, the ViraFEST assay grew antigen-specific CD4+ T cells using viral peptide pools. A roughly 10-day culture period preceded the isolation of CD4+ T cells. Neither prior SARS-CoV-2 infection nor positive nucleocapsid antibodies were present in the vaccine recipients. Supplemented with 9.5 to 10 IU/ml IL-2 and 8 to 10 ug/ml peptides, under 2.5 million PBMC per well were kept in culture. The material was CD4+ T cells from PBMCs cultured with HCoV-OC43 spike peptides, obtained before COVID-19 vaccination. Subset defined: HCoV-OC43 spike overlapping peptide pool stimulation. The TCR originated in a human donor who received a COVID-19 vaccine. This chain links TRBV28 with TRBJ2-3; D may be TRBD2 (6 bases). The CDR3 reads CASSREDSTDTQYF. The DNA for the CDR3 is TGTGCCAGCAGTAGGGAGGATAGCACAGATACGCAGTATTTT.